This passage covers 23 T cell receptor beta chains from one sample sequenced in a study of blood T cell repertoires in COVID-19. TCRdb keeps only in-frame clones here, not all; method: immunoSEQ multiplex PCR. The sample has around 300,000 clones; approximately 80% are singletons. Sequenced: peripheral blood. These receptors were obtained from a woman aged 50 to 60 with active or convalescent COVID-19.

DNA of the CDR3: TGTGCCAGCAGTGAAGTGGCAGTTAATTCACCCCTCCACTTT. Its protein product is CASSEVAVNSPLHF. The gene calls are TRBV6-1 and TRBJ1-6; D is unclear. CDR1 and CDR2 from the germline V gene are MNHNS and SASEGT. V gave up 1 base and J gave up 6 bases, with 7 bases separating them. CDR3 length: 14 amino acids.

The chain uses TRBV2 and TRBJ1-1; perhaps TRBD1 as D (5 bases). Per the germline V gene, CDR1 is SNHLY and CDR2 is FYNNEI. CDR3 length equals 13 residues. V lost 4 bases and J 1 base, leaving 7 bases between the germline ends. The CDR3 protein is CASSVTGNTEAFF. CDR3 nucleotide sequence: TGTGCCAGCAGTGTAACAGGGAACACTGAAGCTTTCTTT.

This clone has just one count. The chain couples TRBV5-8 to TRBJ1-1; TRBD1 matches at 9 bases. V shed 4 bases, J shed 5 bases, and the junction held 9 bases outside the gene matches. Looked up from germline, CDR1 is SGHTS and CDR2 is YDEGEE. The CDR3 loop spans 15 amino acids. The CDR3 loop reads CASSHGTGRGTEAFF. The DNA for the CDR3 is TGTGCCAGCAGCCACGGGACAGGGAGAGGGACTGAAGCTTTCTTT.

This chain connects TRBV18 to TRBJ2-1; TRBD2 agrees at 11 bases. Unmatched junction bases numbered 6, after V lost 3 bases and J lost 2 bases. The CDR3 extends over 17 amino acids. Germline V CDR1 and CDR2: KGHSH, LQKENI. This CDR3 reads CASSPTLAGATYNEQFF. CDR3 sequence (DNA): TGTGCCAGCTCACCTACACTAGCGGGAGCCACCTACAATGAGCAGTTCTTC.

In nucleotides, the CDR3 is TGTGCCAGTAGTCCCAACCGGGACAGGGGTTACGGTGAGCAGTTCTTC. Its translation is CASSPNRDRGYGEQFF. V is TRBV19 and J is TRBJ2-1; 10 bases are shared with TRBD1. V shed 5 bases, J shed 9 bases, and the junction held 13 bases outside the gene matches. This CDR3 contains 16 residues. Germline CDR1 reads LNHDA; CDR2 reads SQIVND (reference sequence).

This clone was recorded at least ten times. V gene TRBV19 combines with J gene TRBJ1-6; no definite D call. CDR1 and CDR2 (germline): LNHDA, SQIVND (reference sequence). Trimming stripped 3 bases from V and 0 bases from J, with 3 bases between. The CDR3 is 14 residues long. CDR3 DNA sequence: TGTGCCAGTAGTATCTCCTCCTATAATTCACCCCTCCACTTT. This translates into CASSISSYNSPLHF.

The chain carries TRBV29-1 and TRBJ1-1; unclear D gene. V was pared by 6 bases and J by 4 bases, with 18 bases between. CDR1 is SQVTM and CDR2 is ANQGSEA in the germline V gene. The CDR3 is 14 amino acids. The CDR3 DNA is TGCAGCGTGGAGGCGGCCACCTCATCCACTGAAGCTTTCTTT. Protein product: CSVEAATSSTEAFF. The whole variable domain, filled in from reference TRBV29-1 and TRBJ1-1, reads SAVISQKPSRDICQRGTSLTIQCQVDSQVTMMFWYRQQPGQSLTLIATANQGSEATYESGFVIDKFPISRPNLTFSTLTVSNMSPEDSSIYLCSVEAATSSTEAFFGQGTRLTVV.

This clone came up once. The chain employs TRBV3-1 (or the pseudogene TRBV3-2) and TRBJ2-7; 9 bases fit TRBD2. CDR3 length: 15 residues. Germline lookup yields CDR1 LGHDT and CDR2 YNNKEL (reference sequence). V shed 5 bases, J shed 1 base, and the junction held 6 bases outside the gene matches. The CDR3 nucleotides read TGTGCCAGCAGCGAGAGACTAGCGGAATCCTACGAGCAGTACTTC. It specifies CASSERLAESYEQYF.

The rearrangement uses TRBV2 and TRBJ2-7, with TRBD2 as a possible D gene (7 bases). Looked up from germline, CDR1 is SNHLY and CDR2 is FYNNEI. The ends were cut back, 2 bases at V and 6 bases at J, with 14 bases in the middle. The length of the CDR3 is 14 residues. CDR3 nucleotide sequence: TGTGCCAGCAGTGAAATACAGAGGGGGGGCGAGCAGTACTTC. The encoded protein is CASSEIQRGGEQYF.

This chain uses TRBV25-1 with TRBJ1-4; 9 nucleotides align to TRBD1. CDR3 length: 14 residues. Germline loops: CDR1 MGHDK, CDR2 SYGVNS. Germline trimming cut 6 bases from V and 7 bases from J; bases unmatched to any gene: 6. The CDR3 DNA reads TGTGCCAGCAGAAGGACAGGGGAGGGTGAAAAACTGTTTTTT. It encodes CASRRTGEGEKLFF. Full variable domain (missing parts from reference TRBV25-1 and TRBJ1-4): EADIYQTPRYLVIGTGKKITLECSQTMGHDKMYWYQQDPGMELHLIHYSYGVNSTEKGDLSSESTVSRIRTEHFPLTLESARPSHTSQYLCASRRTGEGEKLFFGSGTQLSVL.

This sequence joins TRBV19 and TRBJ2-2; D remains ambiguous. Trimming cost V 5 bases and J 1 base, with 8 bases left between them. Per the germline V gene, CDR1 is LNHDA and CDR2 is SQIVND (reference sequence). This CDR3 spans 14 amino acids. This chain's CDR3 is CASSLQKNTGELFF. As DNA, the CDR3 is TGTGCCAGTAGTCTCCAGAAGAACACCGGGGAGCTGTTTTTT.

The chain is built from TRBV12-5 and TRBJ2-7; D is undetermined. Germline V gene lookup returns CDR1 LGHNT and CDR2 FRNRAP. The CDR3 consists of 12 residues. The germline V and J ends were trimmed by 0 bases and 7 bases, with 7 bases remaining between them. The CDR3 spells CASGLVSREQYF. Here the CDR3 DNA reads TGTGCTAGTGGTTTGGTATCACGGGAGCAGTACTTC. The complete variable domain, with remaining parts taken from reference TRBV12-5 and TRBJ2-7, reads DARVTQTPRHKVTEMGQEVTMRCQPILGHNTVFWYRQTMMQGLELLAYFRNRAPLDDSGMPKDRFSAEMPDATLATLKIQPSEPRDSAVYFCASGLVSREQYFGPGTRLTVT.

The chain links TRBV6-2 or TRBV6-3 to TRBJ2-3, with 7 positions matching TRBD2. The germline V gene encodes CDR1 MNHEY and CDR2 SVGEGT. V gave up 3 bases and J gave up 2 bases; unmatched junction bases: 17. The CDR3 spans 19 residues. DNA of the CDR3: TGTGCCAGCAGTTATAGGTCTAGCGGACCCCTAACCCTCACAGATACGCAGTATTTT. Its translation is CASSYRSSGPLTLTDTQYF.

This clone showed up just a few times. The V gene is TRBV5-8, the J gene TRBJ1-2; D perhaps matches TRBD1 (6 bases). This CDR3 region has 13 residues. CDR1 SGHTS and CDR2 YDEGEE come from the germline V gene. V was pared by 4 bases and J by 8 bases, with 15 bases between. The CDR3 sequence is CASSLSLDRGYTF. CDR3 coding DNA: TGTGCCAGCAGCCTCAGCTTGGACAGAGGCTACACCTTC.

The chain is built from TRBV18 and TRBJ1-1; D may be TRBD1 (5 bases). V was shortened by 3 bases and J by 3 bases, with 14 bases between the two germline ends. This CDR3 is 15 amino acids long. Per germline, CDR1 KGHSH and CDR2 LQKENI. CDR3 coding DNA: TGTGCCAGCTCACCCCGTCGGCCGACAGACACTGAAGCTTTCTTT. It codes for CASSPRRPTDTEAFF. The variable domain in full, with the rest retrieved from reference TRBV18 and TRBJ1-1, is NAGVMQNPRHLVRRRGQEARLRCSPMKGHSHVYWYRQLPEEGLKFMVYLQKENIIDESGMPKERFSAEFPKEGPSILRIQQVVRGDSAAYFCASSPRRPTDTEAFFGQGTRLTVV.

On this clone: Compared with germline, one end of the junction differs, possibly owing to a read error. The J gene is TRBJ2-4, the V gene TRBV2; 7 nucleotides agree with TRBD1. The CDR3 totals 11 residues. CDR1 and CDR2 from the germline V gene are SNHLY and FYNNEI. The CDR3 reads CASSETGTGHF. The DNA of the CDR3 is TGTGCCAGCAGTGAGACAGGGACGGGGCACTTC. The complete variable domain, with remaining parts taken from reference TRBV2 and TRBJ2-4, reads EPEVTQTPSHQVTQMGQEVILRCVPISNHLYFYWYRQILGQKVEFLVSFYNNEISEKSEIFDDQFSVERPDGSNFTLKIRSTKLEDSAMYFCASSETGTGHFGAGTRLSVL.

This chain links TRBV28 with TRBJ1-1, with D unresolved. Trimming cost V 5 bases and J 1 base, with 14 bases left between them. The CDR3 has 15 amino acids. Germline lookup yields CDR1 MDHEN and CDR2 SYDVKM. The CDR3 region is CASSGAAGRNTEAFF. As DNA, the CDR3 is TGTGCCAGCAGTGGCGCCGCGGGCCGGAACACTGAAGCTTTCTTT.

CDR3: CASSVRGGNYGYTF. CDR3 DNA sequence: TGCGCCAGCAGCGTGAGGGGGGGTAACTATGGCTACACCTTC. V gene TRBV5-1 combines with J gene TRBJ1-2, with D perhaps matching TRBD1 (6 bases). Germline values: CDR1 SGHRS, CDR2 YFSETQ. CDR3 length: 14 residues. The ends were cut back, 4 bases at V and 1 base at J, with 11 bases in the middle.

The chain uses TRBV6-2 or TRBV6-3 and TRBJ2-5, with TRBD1 matching 9 bases. Trimming at V came to 4 bases and at J to 5 bases, leaving 8 bases not matched to a gene. The CDR3 length is 15 residues. Looked up from germline, CDR1 is MNHEY and CDR2 is SVGEGT. Here the CDR3 DNA reads TGTGCCAGCAGTTCGCCGCGGACAGGGGTGGAGACCCAGTACTTC. It translates to CASSSPRTGVETQYF.

The gene calls are TRBV7-2 and TRBJ1-5; perhaps TRBD1 as D (6 bases). Looked up from germline, CDR1 is SGHTA and CDR2 is FQGNSA. V was cut by 4 bases and J by 2 bases, with 15 bases left in between. The CDR3 totals 16 residues. CDR3 coding DNA: TGTGCCAGCAGCTCCCAAGGGCCAGGGGGCAATCAGCCCCAGCATTTT. This sequence encodes CASSSQGPGGNQPQHF.

The chain links TRBV19 to TRBJ1-1; D call uncertain. V dropped 7 bases and J dropped 1 base, with 7 bases sitting between them. The germline V gene has CDR1 LNHDA and CDR2 SQIVND (reference sequence). The CDR3 is made up of 12 amino acids. The CDR3 here is CASTVRNTEAFF. The CDR3 DNA is TGTGCCAGTACCGTTAGGAACACTGAAGCTTTCTTT.

The genes are TRBV28 and TRBJ1-3, with D tentatively TRBD1 (5 bases). The germline V and J ends were trimmed by 6 bases and 0 bases, with 9 bases remaining between them. The CDR3 runs 14 residues. CDR1 and CDR2 from the germline V gene are MDHEN and SYDVKM. CDR3 residues: CASRTASSGNTIYF. CDR3 coding DNA: TGTGCCAGCAGGACAGCGAGCTCTGGAAACACCATATATTTT.

This clone was seen more than once but under ten times. This rearrangement joins TRBV27 to TRBJ1-2; weak D call: TRBD1 (5 bases). V was trimmed by 7 bases and J by 8 bases, leaving 14 bases between them. CDR1 and CDR2 from the germline V gene are MNHEY and SMNVEV (reference sequence). The CDR3 runs 12 residues. CDR3 DNA sequence: TGTGCCAGCAAAGGGCAGGGAGGCGGCTACACCTTC. As protein: CASKGQGGGYTF.